The entry that follows covers one T cell receptor (beta chain) sequence. This specimen belongs to a study of blood T cell repertoires in COVID-19. Overall study: Material from acute and convalescent COVID-19 was sourced from the United States, Italy and Spain.

Study members were between roughly 18 and 89 years old and lived in 20 to 30 US regions. Donors of Cohort 3 who recovered were those that had two negative PCRs, clearance, or symptom resolution. Per the study methods: Reference gene primers were amplified, and this amplification served to estimate nucleated cell counts. TCRdb's copy holds only in-frame clones and misses some; the assay was immunoSEQ multiplex PCR. The V and J calls and clone size come from that table; D and trimming were worked out from the DNA. The sample consists of some 340,000 clones, around 87% of them appearing once. The germline V gene encodes CDR1 MNHEY and CDR2 SMNVEV (reference sequence). V lost 8 bases and J 3 bases, leaving 10 bases between the germline ends. The CDR3 consists of 12 residues.

J is TRBJ1-1 and V is TRBV27; D unclear. The sample taken for sequencing was PBMCs or T cells enriched from blood (not recorded which). This receptor was taken from a woman in her twenties or thirties who had recovered from COVID-19. CDR3: CASSKDYTEAFF. CDR3 coding DNA: TGTGCCAGCTCTAAAGACTACACTGAAGCTTTCTTT.